A single T cell receptor (beta chain) is shown here with its context. Its cognate antigen is unknown. These data originate in a study of shared clonotypes between healthy human individuals. Study-level results: Measured sharing among donors was expected to vary with sequencing depth. Rarefaction analysis demonstrated incomplete sorted-subset sequencing notwithstanding large depth. Clonotypes which were not shared had lower generation probabilities than clonotypes that all four donors shared.

Sorted-subset replicate PCRs used about 200 ng DNA, around 27,000 T cell genomes. Clones were sequenced by immunoSEQ multiplex PCR, and TCRdb holds only the in-frame ones, with some missing. The sample yields about 2.4 million clones, 93% seen once. Germline V gene sequence: CDR1 SGHDN, CDR2 FVKESK. V gave up 4 bases and J gave up 9 bases; unmatched junction bases: 11. The CDR3 is made up of 16 amino acids. The genes are TRBV14 and TRBJ2-1, with 11 positions matching TRBD1. Sequencing was carried out using naive CD4+ T cells from PBMCs. The sample's subset: CD45RA+ positively selected. The sequence derives from a man between 18 and 29 years old in good health. Some clones in this sample may be carry-over from other donors' samples. CDR3 DNA sequence: TGTGCCAGCAGCCGACCAGGACAGGGGGCTGGTGGTGAGCAGTTCTTC. Protein: CASSRPGQGAGGEQFF.